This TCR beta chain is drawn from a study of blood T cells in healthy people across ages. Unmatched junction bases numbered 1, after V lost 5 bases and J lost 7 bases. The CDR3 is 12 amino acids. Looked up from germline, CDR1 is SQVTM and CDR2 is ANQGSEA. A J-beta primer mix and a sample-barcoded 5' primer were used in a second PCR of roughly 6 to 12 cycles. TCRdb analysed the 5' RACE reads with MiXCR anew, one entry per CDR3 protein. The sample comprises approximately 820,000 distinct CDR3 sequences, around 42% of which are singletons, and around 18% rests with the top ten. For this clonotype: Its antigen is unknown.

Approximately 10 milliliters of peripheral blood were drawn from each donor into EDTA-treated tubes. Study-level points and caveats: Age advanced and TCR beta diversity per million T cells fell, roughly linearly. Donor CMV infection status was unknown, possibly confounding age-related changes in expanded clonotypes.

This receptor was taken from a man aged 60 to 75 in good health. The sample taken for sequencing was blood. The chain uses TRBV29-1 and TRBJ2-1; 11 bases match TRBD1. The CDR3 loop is CSVWDRGNEQFF. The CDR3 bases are TGCAGCGTTTGGGACAGGGGGAATGAGCAGTTCTTC.